The sequence of this TCR beta chain was determined in a study of patients and donors after allogeneic stem cell transplantation. MiXCR, applied by TCRdb to the RT-PCR reads, yields one record per CDR3 protein. The repertoire has roughly 940,000 distinct CDR3 sequences, over 15% of them found once; the top ten carry roughly 6%. This clonotype has at least ten counts. The specimen sequenced was blood, either unsorted or a sorted T cell fraction (not recorded which). The TCR comes from a human donor who was either an allogeneic HSCT recipient or a stem cell or donor lymphocyte infusion donor (not recorded which). It is not recorded whose cells these are; they may come from a transplant donor.

The CDR3 coding sequence is TGCAGCGTAGGGACAGGAGATAATTCACCCCTCCACTTT. This encodes CSVGTGDNSPLHF. The rearrangement links TRBV29-1 to TRBJ1-6, with TRBD1 matching over 8 bases. Trimming removed 6 bases from V and 5 bases from J; junction bases left unmatched: 3. From germline, CDR1 is SQVTM and CDR2 ANQGSEA. This CDR3 comprises 13 residues.